The text below deals with one T cell receptor (beta chain). The record originates from a study of HIV-infected children after antiretroviral therapy interruption. Looking at the study overall: Four children interrupted treatment; four stayed on continuous treatment.

Trimming removed 1 base from V and 1 base from J, with 10 bases in between. Germline V gives CDR1 DFQATT, CDR2 SNEGSKA (reference sequence). The CDR3 length is 14 residues. Treatment denoted: PENTA 11 planned treatment interruption arm or continuous ART arm. Naive CD4+ CD45RA+ CD45RO- T cells were FACS-sorted from thawed PBMCs. Unique molecular identifiers were included in an RNA-based 3' RACE TCR library. MiXCR was run by TCRdb on the 3' RACE reads, yielding one entry per CDR3 protein. The sample lists around 50,000 distinct CDR3 sequences, roughly 4.5% occurring once. This TCR came from a pool of human donors with HIV. The sample in question was CD45RA+ CD4+ T cells from PBMCs, pooled from several time points, obtained from a donor given antiretroviral therapy, either interrupted or continuous. Indicated subset: naive CD4+ CD45RA+ CD45RO- T cells. This chain uses TRBV20-1 with TRBJ1-1; D remains ambiguous. CDR3: CSARVPTGNTEAFF. The CDR3 nucleotides are TGCAGTGCTAGAGTTCCAACGGGGAACACTGAAGCTTTCTTT.